One and the same sample provided the 13 T cell receptor beta chains below, sequenced in a study of cytomegalovirus exposure and HLA in healthy donors. Researchers ran the PCR with 60 Vbeta and 13 Jbeta primers. The table came from immunoSEQ multiplex PCR; TCRdb's copy has only in-frame clones and leaves some out. The sample has 150,000 to 200,000 clones; about 77% are singletons. The material sequenced was PBMCs. All receptors derive from a woman aged 25 to 39 in good health and CMV-seropositive.

This clone is a singleton in its sample. This rearrangement joins TRBV4-3 to TRBJ2-7, with a tentative D call TRBD1 (5 bases). In germline, CDR1 is LGHNA, CDR2 YSLEER. Trimming stripped 8 bases from V and 5 bases from J, with 16 bases between. The CDR3 sequence is 13 residues long. CDR3 loop: CASAPSFRDEQYF. CDR3 nucleotide sequence: TGCGCCAGCGCTCCATCCTTCAGGGACGAGCAGTACTTC.

The chain combines TRBV11-2 with TRBJ1-6; no clear D. CDR1 and CDR2 (germline): SGHAT, FQNNGV. CDR3 size: 15 residues. Trimming removed 3 bases at V and 0 bases at J, with 6 bases between. The CDR3 region is CASSFQDSYNSPLHF. The DNA for the CDR3 is TGTGCCAGCAGCTTTCAGGACTCCTATAATTCACCCCTCCACTTT.

The V gene is TRBV7-8, the J gene TRBJ1-6; no definite D call. V lost 5 bases, J lost 10 bases, and 12 bases lay in between. Germline loops: CDR1 SGHVS, CDR2 FQNEAQ. The CDR3 sequence is 13 residues long. CDR3 DNA sequence: TGTGCCAGCAGCCGAGATGCGGGATCACCCCTCCACTTT. Its protein is CASSRDAGSPLHF.

In nucleotides, the CDR3 is TGTGCCAGCAGTGTAGCGGGGGACCACAATGAGCAGTTCTTC. It specifies CASSVAGDHNEQFF. This chain links TRBV25-1 with TRBJ2-1; 9 bases match TRBD2. Germline V lookup: CDR1 MGHDK, CDR2 SYGVNS. The CDR3 consists of 14 residues. V lost 4 bases to trimming and J lost 5 bases; unmatched junction nucleotides: 3.

V and J are TRBV29-1 and TRBJ1-4; possible D gene TRBD1, 5 bases. V was shortened by 5 bases and J by 0 bases, with 7 bases between the two germline ends. Germline V gives CDR1 SQVTM, CDR2 ANQGSEA. CDR3 length: 13 residues. The CDR3 nucleotides are TGCAGCGTTCGGACACCAACTAATGAAAAACTGTTTTTT. This gives the protein CSVRTPTNEKLFF. Full variable domain (outside the CDR3, taken from reference TRBV29-1 and TRBJ1-4): SAVISQKPSRDICQRGTSLTIQCQVDSQVTMMFWYRQQPGQSLTLIATANQGSEATYESGFVIDKFPISRPNLTFSTLTVSNMSPEDSSIYLCSVRTPTNEKLFFGSGTQLSVL.

This clone has only a few counts. This sequence joins TRBV7-6 and TRBJ2-3; D perhaps matches TRBD2 (5 bases). CDR1 and CDR2 (germline): SGHVS, FNYEAQ. CDR3 size: 14 residues. V was cut by 0 bases and J by 5 bases, with 9 bases left in between. CDR3 residues: CASSLAVEGDTQYF. The CDR3 DNA reads TGTGCCAGCAGCTTAGCCGTAGAGGGAGATACGCAGTATTTT.

This clone has just one count. CDR3 loop: CASSLTGARQPQHF. CDR3 nucleotide sequence: TGTGCCAGCAGCTTAACAGGGGCTAGGCAGCCCCAGCATTTT. The genes are TRBV7-2 and TRBJ1-5; 7 bases are a match to TRBD1. The CDR3 totals 14 residues. Germline-derived CDR1 and CDR2 are SGHTA and FQGNSA. V trimming: 2 bases; J trimming: 7 bases; junction bases outside the gene matches: 5.

This chain links TRBV7-2 with TRBJ1-2; D not resolved. With 5 bases removed from V and 0 bases from J, the gap between germline ends came to 10 bases. Germline-derived CDR1 and CDR2 are SGHTA and FQGNSA. This CDR3 is 14 amino acids long. The CDR3 region is CASSQAQANYGYTF. CDR3 bases: TGTGCCAGCAGCCAGGCCCAGGCTAACTATGGCTACACCTTC.

In the case of this clone: At one end, the junction sequence differs from germline, possibly due to a read error. The V gene is TRBV20-1, the J gene TRBJ2-7; maybe TRBD2 (5 bases). The CDR3 has 11 amino acids. Germline lookup yields CDR1 DFQATT and CDR2 SNEGSKA (reference sequence). The CDR3 spells CSARADGNYQF. As DNA, the CDR3 is TGCAGTGCTAGAGCTGACGGGAACTACCAATTC.

The gene calls are TRBV19 and TRBJ1-1; TRBD1 agrees at 7 bases. This CDR3 is 16 amino acids long. With V trimmed by 6 bases and J by 0 bases, 10 bases remained unmatched. Germline V gene sequence: CDR1 LNHDA, CDR2 SQIVND (reference sequence). This CDR3 reads CASRSRDRLMNTEAFF. Here the CDR3 DNA reads TGTGCCAGTAGATCGAGGGACAGACTCATGAACACTGAAGCTTTCTTT.

This clone has a handful of counts. V is TRBV5-1 and J is TRBJ1-4; 7 bases match TRBD1. CDR1 and CDR2 (germline): SGHRS, YFSETQ. The CDR3 sequence is 15 residues long. V shed 4 bases, J shed 6 bases, and the junction held 9 bases outside the gene matches. The CDR3 DNA reads as TGCGCCAGCAGCCGCACAGGGGTTGGATATGAAAAACTGTTTTTT. Its protein product is CASSRTGVGYEKLFF.

This chain links TRBV19 with TRBJ2-1; 8 bases are a match to TRBD2. V lost 5 bases and J lost 6; bases outside the gene matches: 9. The germline V gene has CDR1 LNHDA and CDR2 SQIVND (reference sequence). This CDR3 spans 15 amino acids. CDR3 nucleotide sequence: TGTGCCAGTAGTGTCCGGGGGGGGCTCGGCAATGAGCAGTTCTTC. This translates into CASSVRGGLGNEQFF.

Only one count was recorded for this clone. V is TRBV18 and J is TRBJ2-5; D is ambiguous. The CDR3 totals 15 residues. Deletions cut 3 bases from V and 2 bases from J, with 13 bases between. Germline loops: CDR1 KGHSH, CDR2 LQKENI. The CDR3 protein is CASSPSLSRQETQYF. CDR3 DNA sequence: TGTGCCAGCTCACCTTCTTTGAGCAGGCAAGAGACCCAGTACTTC.